Listed below are T cell receptor beta chains from one sample, sequenced in a study of CD8 T cells in Susac syndrome. TCRdb redid the calling of the immunoSEQ multiplex PCR reads with MiXCR, one entry per CDR3 protein. In the table there are roughly 120,000 distinct CDR3 sequences, approximately 96% of which are singletons. Sequencing input: CD4+ T cells from PBMCs. The receptors were sampled from a human donor in good health. Both conserved end residues are trimmed from each CDR3. The order of the fields is clone size, V gene, J gene, CDR3 protein. Where a row states a size, it is once, few, many or the class of an expanded clone; other rows omit it.

.	TRBV2	TRBJ2-2	ASSVQDTGELF
.	TRBV20-1	TRBJ2-7	SASSMTDDEQY
.	TRBV18	TRBJ2-5	ASSPPQGVATQY
once	TRBV10-3	TRBJ2-5	AISESDETQY
once	TRBV15	TRBJ2-7	ATSRGGTGRNEQY
.	TRBV6-2/TRBV6-3	TRBJ2-5	ASSYSIGETQY
.	TRBV2	TRBJ2-7	ASGGETASYEQY
.	TRBV5-1	TRBJ2-1	ASSPIRRDNEQF
.	TRBV7-9	TRBJ2-7	ASSQGVYYEQY
.	TRBV7-2	TRBJ1-1	ASSFTGGTEAF
.	TRBV7-2	TRBJ1-1	ASSLVRQDVAF
.	TRBV5-1	TRBJ1-5	ASSLEGHQPQH
.	TRBV20-1	TRBJ2-5	SAARTSGSETQY
once	TRBV6-2/TRBV6-3	TRBJ2-1	ASSYQAGAGNEQF
.	TRBV3-1	TRBJ2-3	ASSQDIGLAGGRNTQY
.	TRBV5-1	TRBJ1-1	ASSLGQGYMNTEVF
once	TRBV19	TRBJ1-5	ASSLRVDSNQPQH
.	TRBV29-1	TRBJ2-1	SILNRQGTDEQF
.	TRBV5-1	TRBJ1-2	ASSLGRDGYT
.	TRBV5-1	TRBJ2-6	ATTKTSGANVLT
.	TRBV12-5	TRBJ2-3	ASGPGAADVTDTQY
.	TRBV7-9	TRBJ1-1	ASSLAGLPMNTEAF
.	TRBV12-3/TRBV12-4	TRBJ2-2	ASSLRQSGTGELF
.	TRBV7-9	TRBJ2-6	ASTPGVRRGANVLT
.	TRBV4-3	TRBJ2-2	ASSPQGALNTGELF
.	TRBV4-1	TRBJ1-4	ASSQGDVYRATNEKLF
.	TRBV18	TRBJ2-7	ASSPYEGNEQY
.	TRBV11-2	TRBJ2-5	ASSYNHWDRPGGTQY
.	TRBV29-1	TRBJ2-5	SVSSGAGETQY
.	TRBV7-2	TRBJ2-3	ASRGGAIRTDTQY
once	TRBV25-1	TRBJ1-1	ASLNRENTEAF
.	TRBV20-1	TRBJ2-7	SVRRGSIEQY
.	TRBV18	TRBJ2-1	ASSPGDYWDNEQF
.	TRBV5-4	TRBJ2-2	ASSLGGKDSTGELF
.	TRBV15	TRBJ2-2	ATSRGLETGELF
.	TRBV7-2	TRBJ1-1	ASSFRPGTGTFMNTEAF
.	TRBV2	TRBJ2-1	ASSDAPGQGMGEQF
.	TRBV4-3	TRBJ2-1	ASSRQGSSYNEQF
.	TRBV20-1	TRBJ1-2	SARSISGQGSYGYT
.	TRBV9	TRBJ1-4	ASSVEGGTEKLF
.	TRBV6-2/TRBV6-3	TRBJ2-1	ASRRGNSGEESPYNEQF
.	TRBV7-9	TRBJ2-1	ASSLATGSKQF
.	TRBV6-5	TRBJ1-5	ASSYQSRMGFEASNQPQH
.	TRBV6-2/TRBV6-3	TRBJ2-1	ASTPSGRRSEQF
.	TRBV12-3/TRBV12-4	TRBJ2-1	ASSFVGPSYNEQF
.	TRBV30	TRBJ1-1	AWSADRGGMNTEAF
.	TRBV6-1	TRBJ2-5	ASSPGRDRGQTQY
.	TRBV5-1	TRBJ2-5	ASRPFAGGETQY